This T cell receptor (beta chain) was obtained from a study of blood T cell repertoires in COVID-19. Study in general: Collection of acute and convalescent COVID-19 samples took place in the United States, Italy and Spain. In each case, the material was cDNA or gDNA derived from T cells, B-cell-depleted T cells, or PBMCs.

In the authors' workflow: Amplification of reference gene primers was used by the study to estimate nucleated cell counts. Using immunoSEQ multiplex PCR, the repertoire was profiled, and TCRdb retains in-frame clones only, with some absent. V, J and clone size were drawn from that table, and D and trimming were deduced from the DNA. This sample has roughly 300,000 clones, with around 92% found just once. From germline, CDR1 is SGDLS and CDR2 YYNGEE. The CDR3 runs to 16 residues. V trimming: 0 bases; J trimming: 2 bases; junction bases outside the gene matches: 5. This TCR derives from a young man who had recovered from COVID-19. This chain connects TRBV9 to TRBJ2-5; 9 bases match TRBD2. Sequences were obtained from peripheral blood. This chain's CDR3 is CASSVGKTSGQETQYF. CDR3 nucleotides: TGTGCCAGCAGCGTAGGAAAGACTAGCGGTCAAGAGACCCAGTACTTC.